The sequence of this T cell receptor beta chain was determined in a study of OX40 agonist ivuxolimab in advanced cancers. Study-level points and caveats: Among the least clonally expanded were partial responders at 0.1-3.0 mg/kg.

Turning to this clone: What it binds is unknown.

The investigators sampled blood at baseline, at cycle 4 day 1, and at cycle 7 day 1. CDR1 is MNHEY and CDR2 is SMNVEV in the germline V gene (reference sequence). The V end was cut by 4 bases, the J end by 4 bases, with 19 bases between. The CDR3 length is 16 residues. Assay: immunoSEQ multiplex PCR; the TCRdb copy retains only in-frame clones and omits some. The sample carries about 77,000 clones, 94% recorded once. V gene TRBV27 combines with J gene TRBJ1-1, with a possible D match to TRBD1 (6 bases). The TCR sequence derives from an adult with an advanced solid tumor such as melanoma, head and neck, liver or kidney cancer. This specimen was CD4+ or CD8+ T cells sorted from blood, taken in a trial of the OX40 agonist ivuxolimab. The chain's CDR3 is CASSSPGTSGVTEAFF. The CDR3 DNA follows: TGTGCCAGCAGTTCCCCTGGGACATCCGGCGTCACTGAAGCTTTCTTT.